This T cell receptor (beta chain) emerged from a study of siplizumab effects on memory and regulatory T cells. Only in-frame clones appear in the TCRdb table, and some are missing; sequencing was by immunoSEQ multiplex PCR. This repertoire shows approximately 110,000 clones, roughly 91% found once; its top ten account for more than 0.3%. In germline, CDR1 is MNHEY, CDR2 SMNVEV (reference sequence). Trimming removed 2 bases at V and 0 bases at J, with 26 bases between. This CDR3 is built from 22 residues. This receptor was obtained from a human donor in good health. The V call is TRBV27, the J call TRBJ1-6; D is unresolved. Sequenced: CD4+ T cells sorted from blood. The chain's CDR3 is CASSLRASLGGAPPSYNSPLHF. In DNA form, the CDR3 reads TGTGCCAGCAGTTTACGGGCTTCTCTGGGAGGTGCTCCTCCCTCCTATAATTCACCCCTCCACTTT.